This record covers a single T cell receptor (beta chain). Deletions cut 4 bases from V and 0 bases from J, with 7 bases between. The CDR3 loop spans 14 amino acids. Germline CDR1 and CDR2: ENHRY and SYGVKD. Clones were sequenced by immunoSEQ multiplex PCR, and TCRdb holds only the in-frame ones, with some missing. Of about 120,000 clones listed, around 76% are singletons. This specimen comes from a study of blood T cell repertoires in COVID-19. Overall study context: Sample material is recorded as cDNA or gDNA derived from T cells, B-cell-depleted T cells, or PBMCs.

The V and J genes are TRBV10-3 and TRBJ1-3; a weak D match, TRBD1 (5 bases). The material sequenced was peripheral blood. The receptor's source is a man between 65 and 85 years old with acute or convalescent COVID-19. This CDR3 is CAISAGHSGNTIYF. CDR3 DNA: TGTGCCATCAGTGCCGGACACTCTGGAAACACCATATATTTT.